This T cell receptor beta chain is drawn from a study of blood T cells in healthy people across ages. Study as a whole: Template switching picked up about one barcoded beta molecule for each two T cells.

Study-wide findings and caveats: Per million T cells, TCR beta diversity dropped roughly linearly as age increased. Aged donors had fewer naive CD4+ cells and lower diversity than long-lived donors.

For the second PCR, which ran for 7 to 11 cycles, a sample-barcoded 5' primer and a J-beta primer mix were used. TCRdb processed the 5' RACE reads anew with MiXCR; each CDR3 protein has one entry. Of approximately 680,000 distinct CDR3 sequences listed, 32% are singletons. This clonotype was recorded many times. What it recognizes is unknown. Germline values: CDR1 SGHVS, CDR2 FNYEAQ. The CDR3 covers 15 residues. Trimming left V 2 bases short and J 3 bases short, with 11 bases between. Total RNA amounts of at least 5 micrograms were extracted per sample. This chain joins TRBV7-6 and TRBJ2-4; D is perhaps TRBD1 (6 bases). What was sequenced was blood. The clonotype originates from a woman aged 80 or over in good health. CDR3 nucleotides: TGTGCCAGCAGCTTAATTCCAGGGGACAAAAACATTCAGTACTTC. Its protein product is CASSLIPGDKNIQYF.